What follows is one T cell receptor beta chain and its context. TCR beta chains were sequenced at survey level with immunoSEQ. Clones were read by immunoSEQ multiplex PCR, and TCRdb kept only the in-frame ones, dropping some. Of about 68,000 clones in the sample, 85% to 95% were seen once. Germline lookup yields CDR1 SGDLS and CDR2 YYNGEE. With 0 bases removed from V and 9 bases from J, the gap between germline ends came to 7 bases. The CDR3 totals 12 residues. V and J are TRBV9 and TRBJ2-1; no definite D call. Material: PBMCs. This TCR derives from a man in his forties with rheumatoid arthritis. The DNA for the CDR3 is TGTGCCAGCAGCGTAGAAGGTGGTGAGCAGTTCTTC. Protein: CASSVEGGEQFF.